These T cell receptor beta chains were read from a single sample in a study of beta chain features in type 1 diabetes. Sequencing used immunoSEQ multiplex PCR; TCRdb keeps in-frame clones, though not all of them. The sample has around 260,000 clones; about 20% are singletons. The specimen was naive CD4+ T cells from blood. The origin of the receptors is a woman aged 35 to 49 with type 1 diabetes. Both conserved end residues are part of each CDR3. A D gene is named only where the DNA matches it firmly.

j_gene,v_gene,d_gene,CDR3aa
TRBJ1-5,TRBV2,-,CASSVSPLTDQPQHF
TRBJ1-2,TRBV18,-,CASSPGEGFGYTF
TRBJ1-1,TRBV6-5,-,CASLRGTEAFF
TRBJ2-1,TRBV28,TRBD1,CASSSGQGANNEQFF
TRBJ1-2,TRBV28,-,CASSSGPTSYGYTF
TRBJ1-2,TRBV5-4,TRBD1,CASSLGQGPYGYTF
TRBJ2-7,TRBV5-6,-,CASSPPSAGTYEQYF
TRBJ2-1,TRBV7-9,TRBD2,CATPTLAGKWNEQFF
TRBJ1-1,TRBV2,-,CASREGTEAFF
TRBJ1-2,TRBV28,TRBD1,CASSPPRGHGYTF
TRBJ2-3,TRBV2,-,CASSERPLEADTQYF
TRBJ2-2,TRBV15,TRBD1,CATSPRQGAGELFF
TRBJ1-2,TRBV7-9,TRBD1,CASSLAEQGGGYTF
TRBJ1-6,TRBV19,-,CASSMTFGSPLHF
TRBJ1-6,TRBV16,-,CASSPYRDNSPLHF
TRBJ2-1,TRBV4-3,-,CASSQDLGNEQFF
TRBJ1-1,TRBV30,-,CAWSGQKNTEAFF
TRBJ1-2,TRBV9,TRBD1,CASSPPDPGTAYGYTF
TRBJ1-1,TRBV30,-,CAWTGQLNTEAFF
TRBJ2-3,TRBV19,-,CASRPWMTASTDTQYF
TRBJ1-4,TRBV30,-,CAWSLVFEKLFF
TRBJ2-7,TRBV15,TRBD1,CATSRDKTGSSYEQYF
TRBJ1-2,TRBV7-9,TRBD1,CASSFGQGYGYTF
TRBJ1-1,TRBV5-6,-,CASSPIQGLNTEAFF
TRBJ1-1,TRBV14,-,CASSSGNQAEAFF
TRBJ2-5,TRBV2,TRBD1,CASGTAWETQYF
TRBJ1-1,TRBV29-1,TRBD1,CSVQTGVGNTEAFF
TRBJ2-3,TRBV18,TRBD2,CASSPQEAGVADTQYF
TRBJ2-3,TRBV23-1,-,CASSRSSDTQYF
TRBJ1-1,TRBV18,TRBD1,CASSTTGLNTEAFF
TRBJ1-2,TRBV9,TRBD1,CASSVDPGGGSYTF
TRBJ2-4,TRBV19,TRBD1,CASSMGQVAKNIQYF
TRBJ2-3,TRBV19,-,CASRHGDGVGTDTQYF
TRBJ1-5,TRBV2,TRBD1,CASTFSGGDQPQHF
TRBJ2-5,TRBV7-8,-,CASSPRGRQETQYF
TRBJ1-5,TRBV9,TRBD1,CASSVTGDLPQPQHF
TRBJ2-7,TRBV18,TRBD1,CASSRQGSDEQYF
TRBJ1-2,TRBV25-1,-,CASSPNPNRGGYTF
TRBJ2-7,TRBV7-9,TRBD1,CASSWDRWTYEQYF
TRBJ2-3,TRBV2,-,CASSDSVSTDTQYF
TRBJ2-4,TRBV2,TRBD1,CASSDRDRGAVAKNIQYF
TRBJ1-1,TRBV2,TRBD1,CASSPRDRGRTEAFF
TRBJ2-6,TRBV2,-,CASWTAGANVLTF
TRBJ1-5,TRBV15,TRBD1,CATSRDGTGARPQHF
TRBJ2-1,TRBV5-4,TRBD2,CASSLRFGRGSNEQFF